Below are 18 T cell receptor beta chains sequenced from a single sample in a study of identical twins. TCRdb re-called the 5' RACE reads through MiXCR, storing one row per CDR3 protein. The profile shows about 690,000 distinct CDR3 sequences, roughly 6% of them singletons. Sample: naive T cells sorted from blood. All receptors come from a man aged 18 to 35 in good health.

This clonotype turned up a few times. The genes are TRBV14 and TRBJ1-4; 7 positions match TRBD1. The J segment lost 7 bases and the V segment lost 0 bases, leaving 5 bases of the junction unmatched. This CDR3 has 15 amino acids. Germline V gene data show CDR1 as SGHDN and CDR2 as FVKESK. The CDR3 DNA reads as TGTGCCAGCAGCCAAGAGACAGGGTATCGTGAAAAACTGTTTTTT. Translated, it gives CASSQETGYREKLFF. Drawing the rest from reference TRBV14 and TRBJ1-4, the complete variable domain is EAGVTQFPSHSVIEKGQTVTLRCDPISGHDNLYWYRRVMGKEIKFLLHFVKESKQDESGMPNNRFLAERTGGTYSTLKVQPAELEDSGVYFCASSQETGYREKLFFGSGTQLSVL.

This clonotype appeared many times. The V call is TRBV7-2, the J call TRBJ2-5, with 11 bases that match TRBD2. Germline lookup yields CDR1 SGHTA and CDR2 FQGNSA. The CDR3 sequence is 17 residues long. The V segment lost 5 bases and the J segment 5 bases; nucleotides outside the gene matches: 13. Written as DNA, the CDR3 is TGTGCCAGCAGCCATAAAAGACTAGCGGGATCGGGGGAGACCCAGTACTTC. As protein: CASSHKRLAGSGETQYF. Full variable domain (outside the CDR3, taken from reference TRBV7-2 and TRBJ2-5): GAGVSQSPSNKVTEKGKDVELRCDPISGHTALYWYRQSLGQGLEFLIYFQGNSAPDKSGLPSDRFSAERTGGSVSTLTIQRTQQEDSAVYLCASSHKRLAGSGETQYFGPGTRLLVL.

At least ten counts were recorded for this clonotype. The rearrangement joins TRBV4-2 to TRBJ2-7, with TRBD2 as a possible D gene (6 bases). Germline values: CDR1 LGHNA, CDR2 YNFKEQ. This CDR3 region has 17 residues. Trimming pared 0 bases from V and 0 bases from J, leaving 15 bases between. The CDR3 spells CASSQETFGGGSYEQYF. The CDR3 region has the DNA TGTGCCAGCAGCCAAGAAACCTTCGGGGGAGGCTCCTACGAGCAGTACTTC.

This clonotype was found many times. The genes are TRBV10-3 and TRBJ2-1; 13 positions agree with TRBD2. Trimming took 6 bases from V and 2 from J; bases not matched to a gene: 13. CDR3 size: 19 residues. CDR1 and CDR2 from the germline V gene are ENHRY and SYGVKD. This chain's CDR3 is CAISPGLAGSSPTYNEQFF. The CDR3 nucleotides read TGTGCCATCAGCCCGGGACTAGCGGGATCCTCACCCACCTACAATGAGCAGTTCTTC.

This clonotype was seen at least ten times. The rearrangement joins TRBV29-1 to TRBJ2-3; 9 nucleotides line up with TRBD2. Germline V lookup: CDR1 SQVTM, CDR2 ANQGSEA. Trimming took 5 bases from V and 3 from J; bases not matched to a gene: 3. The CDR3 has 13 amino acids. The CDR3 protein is CSVRGRVTDTQYF. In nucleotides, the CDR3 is TGCAGCGTTCGCGGGAGGGTTACAGATACGCAGTATTTT.

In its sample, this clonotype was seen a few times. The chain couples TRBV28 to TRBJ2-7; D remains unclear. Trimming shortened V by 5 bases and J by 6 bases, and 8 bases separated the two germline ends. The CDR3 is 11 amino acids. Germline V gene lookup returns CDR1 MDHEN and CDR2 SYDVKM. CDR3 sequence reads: CASSDDGEQYF. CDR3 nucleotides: TGTGCCAGCAGTGATGACGGCGAGCAGTACTTC.

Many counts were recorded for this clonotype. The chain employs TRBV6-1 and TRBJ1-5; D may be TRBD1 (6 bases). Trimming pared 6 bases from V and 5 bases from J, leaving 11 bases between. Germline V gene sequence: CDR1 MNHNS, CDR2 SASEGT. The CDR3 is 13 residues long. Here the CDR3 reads CASSGQSYQPQHF. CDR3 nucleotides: TGTGCCAGCAGCGGACAGTCTTATCAGCCCCAGCATTTT.

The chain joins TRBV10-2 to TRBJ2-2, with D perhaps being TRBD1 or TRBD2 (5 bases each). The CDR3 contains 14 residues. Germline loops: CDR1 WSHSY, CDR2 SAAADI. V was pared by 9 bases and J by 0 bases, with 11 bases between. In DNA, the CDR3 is TGCGCCAGGAATCAGGGACCGAACACCGGGGAGCTGTTTTTT. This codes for CARNQGPNTGELFF.

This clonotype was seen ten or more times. The CDR3 sequence is CASSGPFPGSPYNEQFF. CDR3 in DNA: TGTGCCAGCAGCGGCCCTTTTCCCGGGAGCCCCTACAATGAGCAGTTCTTC. The chain is built from TRBV12-3 or TRBV12-4 and TRBJ2-1, with D maybe TRBD2 (6 bases). CDR3 size: 17 residues. Trimming stripped 6 bases from V and 2 bases from J, with 20 bases between.

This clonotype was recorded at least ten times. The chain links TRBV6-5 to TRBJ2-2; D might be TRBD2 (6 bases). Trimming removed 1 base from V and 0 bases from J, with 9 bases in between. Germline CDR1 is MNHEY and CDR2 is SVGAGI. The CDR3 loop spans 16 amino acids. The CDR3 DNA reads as TGTGCCAGCAGTTACTACGGGAGTTCGAACACCGGGGAGCTGTTTTTT. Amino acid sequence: CASSYYGSSNTGELFF.

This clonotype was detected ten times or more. DNA of the CDR3: TGTGCCAGCAGCCCAGGGACAGGGGGTGTCTTCTTC. The encoded protein is CASSPGTGGVFF. The rearrangement joins TRBV7-9 to TRBJ2-1; 11 nucleotides agree with TRBD1. Germline CDR1 and CDR2: SEHNR and FQNEAQ (reference sequence). CDR3 length: 12 amino acids. The V segment lost 5 bases and the J segment 16 bases; nucleotides outside the gene matches: 7.

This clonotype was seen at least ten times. The CDR3 DNA sequence: TGTGCCAGCAGTCCGACAGGGGGCTCTGAAGCTTTCTTT. Its translation is CASSPTGGSEAFF. The V and J genes are TRBV27 and TRBJ1-1, with 10 bases matching TRBD1. The CDR3 is 13 amino acids. Germline lookup yields CDR1 MNHEY and CDR2 SMNVEV (reference sequence). The trim removed 5 bases at V and 6 bases at J, leaving 3 bases unmatched.

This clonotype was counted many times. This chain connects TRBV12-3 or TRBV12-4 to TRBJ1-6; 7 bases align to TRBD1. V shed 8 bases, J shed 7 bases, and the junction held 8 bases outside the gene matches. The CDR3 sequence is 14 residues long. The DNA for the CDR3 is TGTGCCAGCGGTGCGGACAGGATCAATTCACCCCTCCACTTT. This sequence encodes CASGADRINSPLHF.

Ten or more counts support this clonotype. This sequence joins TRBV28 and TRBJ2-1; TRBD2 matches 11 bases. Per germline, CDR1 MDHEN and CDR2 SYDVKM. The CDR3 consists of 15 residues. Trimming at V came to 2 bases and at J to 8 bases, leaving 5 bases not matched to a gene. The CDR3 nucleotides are TGTGCCAGCAGTTTAGATAGCGGGAGGGCTGATGAGCAGTTCTTC. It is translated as CASSLDSGRADEQFF.

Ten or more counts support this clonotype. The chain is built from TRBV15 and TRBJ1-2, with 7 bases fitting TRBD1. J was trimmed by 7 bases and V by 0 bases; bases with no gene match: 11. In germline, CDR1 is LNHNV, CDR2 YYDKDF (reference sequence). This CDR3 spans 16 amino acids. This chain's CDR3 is CATSRDPGRGTLGYTF. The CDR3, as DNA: TGTGCCACCAGCAGAGATCCGGGCAGGGGGACACTTGGCTACACCTTC. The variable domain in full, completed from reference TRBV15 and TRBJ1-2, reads DAMVIQNPRYQVTQFGKPVTLSCSQTLNHNVMYWYQQKSSQAPKLLFHYYDKDFNNEADTPDNFQSRRPNTSFCFLDIRSPGLGDTAMYLCATSRDPGRGTLGYTFGSGTRLTVV.

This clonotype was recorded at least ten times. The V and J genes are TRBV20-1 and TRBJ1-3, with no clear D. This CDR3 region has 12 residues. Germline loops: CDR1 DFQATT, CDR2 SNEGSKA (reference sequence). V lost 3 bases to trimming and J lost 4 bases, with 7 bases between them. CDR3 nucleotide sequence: TGCAGTGCTAGCAACGTCGGAAACACCATATATTTT. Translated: CSASNVGNTIYF.

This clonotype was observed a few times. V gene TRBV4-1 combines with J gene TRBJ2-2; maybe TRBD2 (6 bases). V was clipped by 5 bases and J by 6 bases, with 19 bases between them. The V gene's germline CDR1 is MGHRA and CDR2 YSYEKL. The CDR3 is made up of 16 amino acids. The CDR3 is CASSKPGEADSGELFF. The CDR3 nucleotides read TGCGCCAGCAGCAAACCGGGAGAGGCGGATTCCGGGGAGCTGTTTTTT.

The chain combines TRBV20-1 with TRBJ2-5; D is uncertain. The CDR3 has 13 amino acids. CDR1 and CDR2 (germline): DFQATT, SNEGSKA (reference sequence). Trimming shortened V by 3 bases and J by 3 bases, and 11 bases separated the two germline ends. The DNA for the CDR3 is TGCAGTGCTAGTTTTCCAGGAGAAGAGACCCAGTACTTC. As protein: CSASFPGEETQYF.